Below, one T cell receptor (beta chain) is given with its context. Its antigen is currently not known. Per-nucleotide qualities are absent, and no much larger clonotype sits a single base away. For sequencing of the TCRbeta CDR3 region, genomic DNA was extracted from the sorted cells. TCRbeta CDR3 regions were sequenced using the immunoSEQ Assay. Sourced from immuneACCESS, this table was stored by TCRdb with only in-frame sequences that have V and J called. A share of the clones is absent; for the studies checked, an unresolved V gene accounts for under half, and the remainder has no known explanation. The sample includes approximately 100,000 clones, with around 90% observed a single time. The top ten constitute roughly 0.77% of the sample. Patients with autoimmune disease history or receiving systemic immunosuppression were excluded from the trial. Peripheral blood for TCR sequencing was drawn from every dose cohort at baseline, at cycle 4 day 1 and at cycle 7 day 1. Samples were obtained from an open-label, multicenter, first-in-human phase I dose-escalation trial of ivuxolimab. The trial enrolled adults with locally advanced or metastatic head and neck squamous cell, hepatocellular, melanoma or renal cell carcinoma. Before TCR sequencing, CD4+ T cells and CD8+ T cells from peripheral blood were sorted into separate populations.

This sample was included in a study of OX40 agonist ivuxolimab in advanced cancers. General notes on the study: The costimulatory receptor OX40 (CD134) was targeted by ivuxolimab, a fully human IgG2 agonistic monoclonal antibody. Patients were allowed to have had prior anti-PD-1, anti-PD-L1 or anti-CTLA-4 therapy, and more than 30% of the dose-escalation patients had previously received checkpoint inhibitors. Intravenous ivuxolimab was administered to patients every 2 weeks at six dose levels: 0.01, 0.1, 0.3, 1.5, 3 and 10 mg/kg. Partial responses occurred in three dose-escalation patients, of whom one had hepatocellular carcinoma and two had cutaneous melanoma. The paper covers the monotherapy dose-escalation part of the phase I ivuxolimab trial, which included N ≈ 50 patients. Of the roughly 52 dose-escalation patients, hepatocellular carcinoma was present in approximately 20, melanoma in roughly 15, renal cell carcinoma in 9 and head and neck cancer in 9. The purpose of peripheral TCRbeta sequencing was to test whether ivuxolimab changed TCR sequence diversity and led to clonal T-cell expansion. In the dose-escalation cohort, 82.7% of patients were male, and the mean age was approximately 64 years, with a range of roughly 20 to 85. On the study overall, not on this receptor specifically: After ivuxolimab, CD8+ T cells had more expanded clones than CD4+ T cells on average. Partial responders in the 0.1-3.0 mg/kg groups had among the lowest normalized peripheral clonal expansion, especially among CD8+ T cells. Clonal expansion of both CD4+ and CD8+ blood T cells was observed from baseline to week 6 at doses 0.1 to 3.0 mg/kg. Low levels of normalized T-cell clonal expansion were also shown by some nonresponding patients. The antigen specificity of the clonally expanded peripheral T cells was not determined.

There are 15 amino acids in the CDR3, from cysteine to phenylalanine inclusive. Of all the DNA, just the CDR3 is kept, 45 bases in frame from base 1. Reading the germline V gene gives CDR1 LGHNA and CDR2 YSLEER. V is reduced by 3 bases and J by 4 bases, leaving a spacing of 13 bases between them. The input for sequencing was CD4+ or CD8+ T cells sorted from blood, taken in a trial of the OX40 agonist ivuxolimab. The receptor was isolated from an adult with an advanced solid tumor such as melanoma, head and neck, liver or kidney cancer. The V gene is TRBV4-3 and the J gene is TRBJ1-3; TRBD1 might be the D gene, on 6 matching bases. This receptor carries the CDR3 CASSQTTGAGNTIYF. The DNA sequence is TGCGCCAGCAGCCAGACGACAGGAGCGGGAAACACCATATATTTT.